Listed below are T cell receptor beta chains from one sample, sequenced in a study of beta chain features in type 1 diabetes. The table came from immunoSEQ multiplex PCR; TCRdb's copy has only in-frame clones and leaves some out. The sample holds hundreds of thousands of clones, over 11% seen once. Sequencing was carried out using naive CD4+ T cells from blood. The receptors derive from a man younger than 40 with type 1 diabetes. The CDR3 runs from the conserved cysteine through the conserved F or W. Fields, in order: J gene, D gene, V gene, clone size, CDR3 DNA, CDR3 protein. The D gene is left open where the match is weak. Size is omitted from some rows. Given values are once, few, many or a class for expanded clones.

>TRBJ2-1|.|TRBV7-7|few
TGTGCTAGCAGCCGGACTATCTCCGCCGGGGAGCAGTTCTTC
CASSRTISAGEQFF
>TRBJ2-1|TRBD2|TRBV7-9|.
TGTGCCAGCAGCTCAACTTCCAGCGGGAGGGCCACCTACAATGAGCAGTTCTTC
CASSSTSSGRATYNEQFF
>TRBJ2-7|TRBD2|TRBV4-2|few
TGTGCCAGCAGCCTCGGACTAGCGTCTCACGAGCAGTACTTC
CASSLGLASHEQYF
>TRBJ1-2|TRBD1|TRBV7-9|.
TGTGCCAGCAGCTTATTGTCGACCGGGACAGGGCATGACTATGGCTACACCTTC
CASSLLSTGTGHDYGYTF
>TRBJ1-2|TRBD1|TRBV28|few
TGTGCCAGCAGTTCCATGCTGAACAGGGGGTTCTATGGCTACACCTTC
CASSSMLNRGFYGYTF
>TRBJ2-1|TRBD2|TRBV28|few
TGTGCCAGCGTCAATCCGGGACTAGCGGGAGTAGCTGAGCAGTTCTTC
CASVNPGLAGVAEQFF
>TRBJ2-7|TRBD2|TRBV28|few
TGTGCCAGCAGCCCGACTAGCGGACCGGAGTACGAGCAGTACTTC
CASSPTSGPEYEQYF
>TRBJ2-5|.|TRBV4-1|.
TGCGCCAGCAGCCAAGAAGGGCTCGAGGGAGAGACCCAGTACTTC
CASSQEGLEGETQYF
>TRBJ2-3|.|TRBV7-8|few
TGTGCCAGCAGCTTACGACAGCTCACAGATACGCAGTATTTT
CASSLRQLTDTQYF
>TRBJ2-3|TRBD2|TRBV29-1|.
TGCAGCCTACCGAGAGGCGGGGGGACAGATACGCAGTATTTT
CSLPRGGGTDTQYF